These 30 T cell receptor beta chains came from one sample sequenced in a study of T cell repertoires in ileal Crohn's disease. The repertoire was sequenced with immunoSEQ multiplex PCR; TCRdb's copy has only in-frame clones and lacks some. This table has approximately 1,500 clones, roughly nine tenths appearing once. Time point of the sample: inflamed ileum from the surgical specimen. Sequencing input: ileal tissue. The source is an adult with Crohn's disease.

This chain joins TRBV19 and TRBJ2-5, with a weak D call TRBD2 (5 bases). CDR3 length: 17 residues. The germline V gene encodes CDR1 LNHDA and CDR2 SQIVND (reference sequence). Trimming left V 3 bases short and J 4 bases short, with 21 bases between. The CDR3 reads CASSIMALGGGRETQYF. CDR3 in DNA: TGTGCCAGTAGTATTATGGCCCTTGGAGGCGGGCGAGAGACCCAGTACTTC. Full variable domain (outside the CDR3, taken from reference TRBV19 and TRBJ2-5): DGGITQSPKYLFRKEGQNVTLSCEQNLNHDAMYWYRQDPGQGLRLIYYSQIVNDFQKGDIAEGYSVSREKKESFPLTVTSAQKNPTAFYLCASSIMALGGGRETQYFGPGTRLLVL.

This chain joins TRBV9 and TRBJ2-3; no reliable D call. V dropped 4 bases and J dropped 3 bases, with 15 bases sitting between them. This CDR3 contains 15 residues. Germline loops: CDR1 SGDLS, CDR2 YYNGEE. CDR3: CASSPVLTSTDTQYF. CDR3 coding DNA: TGTGCCAGCAGCCCCGTCCTCACGTCGACAGATACGCAGTATTTT. Together with reference TRBV9 and TRBJ2-3, the CDR3 gives the full variable domain: DSGVTQTPKHLITATGQRVTLRCSPRSGDLSVYWYQQSLDQGLQFLIQYYNGEERAKGNILERFSAQQFPDLHSELNLSSLELGDSALYFCASSPVLTSTDTQYFGPGTRLTVL.

The rearrangement uses TRBV18 and TRBJ2-3; 10 nucleotides agree with TRBD2. V shed 5 bases and J 0 bases; nucleotides not matched to a gene: 8. The CDR3 is 17 residues long. The germline CDR1 and CDR2 sequences are KGHSH and LQKENI. For the CDR3, the DNA is TGTGCCAGCTCAGCCCTAGCGGGGGCGACTAGCACAGATACGCAGTATTTT. Protein sequence: CASSALAGATSTDTQYF.

The chain employs TRBV14 and TRBJ1-3; D unresolved. CDR3 length: 13 residues. V was shortened by 5 bases and J by 3 bases, with 8 bases between the two germline ends. Germline CDR1 is SGHDN and CDR2 is FVKESK. The CDR3 region is CASSTGSGNTIYF. The CDR3 DNA reads TGTGCCAGCAGCACGGGGAGTGGAAACACCATATATTTT.

The genes are TRBV14 and TRBJ2-7; no reliable D call. Germline V gives CDR1 SGHDN, CDR2 FVKESK. This CDR3 has 13 residues. V lost 4 bases and J 8 bases, leaving 15 bases between the germline ends. Here the CDR3 reads CASSPRTTGQQYF. CDR3 bases: TGTGCCAGCAGCCCCCGGACGACGGGCCAGCAGTACTTC.

The chain carries TRBV7-8 and TRBJ2-1; D is unresolved. Germline V gene data show CDR1 as SGHVS and CDR2 as FQNEAQ. The CDR3 is made up of 16 amino acids. V was clipped by 1 base and J by 0 bases, with 10 bases between them. CDR3 nucleotides: TGTGCCAGCAGCTTAGAGTCTGAGAGCTCCTACAATGAGCAGTTCTTC. It codes for CASSLESESSYNEQFF.

About this clone: An end of the junction differs from the germline gene, which may be a read error. The chain recombines TRBV5-3 with TRBJ2-7, with 7 positions matching TRBD1. TRBV5-3 counts as an open reading frame of uncertain function. The CDR3 spans 12 residues. Here the CDR3 DNA reads TGTGCCAGCAGCTTGGGACAGTACGAGCAGTACTTC. This gives the protein CASSLGQYEQYF.

The CDR3 DNA is TGTGCCAGTAGTGCCGTTAGCGGGGGGTTTTCGTACAATGAGCAGTTCTTC. Translating gives CASSAVSGGFSYNEQFF. The chain links TRBV19 to TRBJ2-1; 10 positions match TRBD2. With 5 bases clipped from V and 4 bases from J, the junction kept 11 bases outside the gene matches. CDR1 LNHDA and CDR2 SQIVND come from the germline V gene (reference sequence). There are 17 residues in the CDR3.

This clone has a single count. V and J are TRBV30 and TRBJ2-1; no clear D gene. The V gene lost 0 bases and the J gene lost 9 bases, with 6 bases spanning the gap. The germline V gene encodes CDR1 GTSNPN and CDR2 SVGIG (reference sequence). The CDR3 consists of 11 residues. The CDR3 coding sequence is TGTGCCTGGAGTGTGTTGGGTGAGCAGTTCTTC. This gives the protein CAWSVLGEQFF.

V is TRBV18 and J is TRBJ1-1, with TRBD1 identical over 7 bases. The V and J ends lost 2 bases and 10 bases, in that order; junction bases with no gene match: 4. Looked up from germline, CDR1 is KGHSH and CDR2 is LQKENI. The CDR3 is made up of 12 amino acids. CDR3 in amino acids: CASSPNQGVAFF. CDR3 DNA: TGTGCCAGCTCACCAAATCAGGGGGTAGCTTTCTTT.

The CDR3 here is CASSLRTEVANTGELFF. CDR3 coding DNA: TGTGCCAGCAGCTTGCGGACAGAGGTGGCGAACACCGGGGAGCTGTTTTTT. This chain uses TRBV5-5 with TRBJ2-2; weak D call: TRBD1 (6 bases). Germline-derived CDR1 and CDR2 are SGHKS and YYEKEE (reference sequence). V lost 1 base and J 0 bases, leaving 13 bases between the germline ends. This CDR3 has 17 residues.

The rearrangement links TRBV5-1 to TRBJ1-4, with D tentatively TRBD1 (6 bases). Trimming removed 2 bases at V and 7 bases at J, with 21 bases between. There are 17 residues in the CDR3. Germline lookup yields CDR1 SGHRS and CDR2 YFSETQ. CDR3 amino acids: CASSLGWTAWDLEKLFF. As DNA, the CDR3 is TGCGCCAGCAGCTTAGGATGGACAGCCTGGGATCTTGAAAAACTGTTTTTT.

The chain employs TRBV6-1 and TRBJ1-5, with D tentatively TRBD1 (5 bases). The V end was cut by 4 bases, the J end by 4 bases, with 11 bases between. CDR3 size: 14 residues. Looked up from germline, CDR1 is MNHNS and CDR2 is SASEGT. This CDR3 reads CASSGSGGNQPQHF. CDR3 nucleotides: TGTGCCAGCAGTGGGTCGGGGGGTAATCAGCCCCAGCATTTT.

The rearrangement links TRBV19 to TRBJ1-1; weak D call: TRBD1 (5 bases). CDR3 length: 14 residues. Germline CDR1 reads LNHDA; CDR2 reads SQIVND (reference sequence). The ends were cut back, 3 bases at V and 4 bases at J, with 12 bases in the middle. The CDR3 region has the DNA TGTGCCAGTAGTATCAGGGAAGGTGGCACTGAAGCTTTCTTT. Translating gives CASSIREGGTEAFF.

This sequence joins TRBV9 and TRBJ1-1, with a possible D match to TRBD1 (6 bases). This CDR3 has 14 amino acids. The V end lost 4 bases, the J end lost 3 bases, and 13 bases lay between the germline ends. CDR1 is SGDLS, CDR2 YYNGEE, per germline. The CDR3 here is CASSYSQGYTEAFF. The CDR3 nucleotides read TGTGCCAGCAGCTATTCACAGGGCTACACTGAAGCTTTCTTT.

The V and J genes are TRBV7-3 and TRBJ2-3; TRBD2 agrees at 8 bases. The CDR3 is made up of 16 amino acids. CDR1 SGHTA and CDR2 FQGTGA come from the germline V gene. Germline trimming cut 5 bases from V and 3 bases from J; bases unmatched to any gene: 10. The CDR3 is CASSQRGGLTTDTQYF. CDR3 bases: TGTGCCAGCAGCCAACGCGGGGGGTTGACGACAGATACGCAGTATTTT. The whole variable domain, filled in from reference TRBV7-3 and TRBJ2-3, reads GAGVSQTPSNKVTEKGKYVELRCDPISGHTALYWYRQSLGQGPEFLIYFQGTGAADDSGLPNDRFFAVRPEGSVSTLKIQRTERGDSAVYLCASSQRGGLTTDTQYFGPGTRLTVL.

The genes are TRBV4-2 and TRBJ1-1, with a weak D call TRBD1 (6 bases). CDR3 length equals 15 residues. V lost 3 bases to trimming and J lost 1 base, with 12 bases between them. CDR1 and CDR2 (germline): LGHNA, YNFKEQ. CDR3 nucleotide sequence: TGTGCCAGCAGCCACCACGGAGGGGGGAACACTGAAGCTTTCTTT. It is translated as CASSHHGGGNTEAFF.

This rearrangement joins TRBV28 to TRBJ1-5, with 7 positions matching TRBD1. Germline V gene sequence: CDR1 MDHEN, CDR2 SYDVKM. V gave up 1 base and J gave up 7 bases; unmatched junction bases: 7. The CDR3 runs 15 residues. CDR3 in amino acids: CASSLYRGEGQPQHF. The CDR3 DNA sequence: TGTGCCAGCAGTTTATACAGGGGTGAAGGGCAGCCCCAGCATTTT.

In this sample, this clone turned up once. V gene TRBV11-2 combines with J gene TRBJ1-2; D gene unclear. Germline CDR1 and CDR2: SGHAT and FQNNGV. The CDR3 has 13 residues. Between the trimmed V and J ends, which lost 5 bases and 10 bases, there was a span of 17 bases. CDR3 coding DNA: TGTGCCAGCAGCATCTACCAGCAGGCCCCCTACACCTTC. Residues: CASSIYQQAPYTF. The variable domain in full, completed from reference TRBV11-2 and TRBJ1-2, reads EAGVAQSPRYKIIEKRQSVAFWCNPISGHATLYWYQQILGQGPKLLIQFQNNGVVDDSQLPKDRFSAERLKGVDSTLKIQPAKLEDSAVYLCASSIYQQAPYTFGSGTRLTVV.

The chain employs TRBV7-2 and TRBJ2-6; D is uncertain. V lost 4 bases to trimming and J lost 0 bases, with 4 bases between them. Per the germline V gene, CDR1 is SGHTA and CDR2 is FQGNSA. The CDR3 is made up of 14 amino acids. The CDR3 loop is CASSWASGANVLTF. For the CDR3, the DNA is TGTGCCAGCAGCTGGGCCTCTGGGGCCAACGTCCTGACTTTC.

The V gene is TRBV4-2, the J gene TRBJ2-2; D remains ambiguous. Germline CDR1 is LGHNA and CDR2 is YNFKEQ. The length of the CDR3 is 14 residues. Trimming removed 0 bases from V and 4 bases from J, with 6 bases in between. CDR3 nucleotides: TGTGCCAGCAGCCAAGAACTATTCACCGGGGAGCTGTTTTTT. Its protein product is CASSQELFTGELFF.

V usage is TRBV29-1 and J usage is TRBJ2-5, with no clear D. This CDR3 region has 11 residues. Germline V gene data show CDR1 as SQVTM and CDR2 as ANQGSEA. Trimming shortened V by 8 bases and J by 3 bases, and 10 bases separated the two germline ends. DNA for the CDR3: TGCAGCCCTCGGGTAAAAGAGACCCAGTACTTC. This sequence encodes CSPRVKETQYF. The complete variable domain, with remaining parts taken from reference TRBV29-1 and TRBJ2-5, reads SAVISQKPSRDICQRGTSLTIQCQVDSQVTMMFWYRQQPGQSLTLIATANQGSEATYESGFVIDKFPISRPNLTFSTLTVSNMSPEDSSIYLCSPRVKETQYFGPGTRLLVL.

The chain joins TRBV19 to TRBJ2-1, with D perhaps matching TRBD1 (6 bases). CDR1 LNHDA and CDR2 SQIVND come from the germline V gene (reference sequence). Trimming took 5 bases from V and 2 from J, leaving 19 bases between them. The CDR3 consists of 17 residues. CDR3 loop: CASSSSGGGATYNEQFF. The CDR3 DNA sequence: TGTGCCAGTAGTTCCTCTGGGGGCGGAGCGACCTACAATGAGCAGTTCTTC.

The chain recombines TRBV9 with TRBJ1-3; possible D gene TRBD1, 5 bases. V lost 4 bases and J 2 bases, leaving 13 bases between the germline ends. There are 15 residues in the CDR3. In germline, CDR1 is SGDLS, CDR2 YYNGEE. CDR3 in amino acids: CASSPVGTAGNTIYF. The CDR3 nucleotides read TGTGCCAGCAGCCCCGTGGGGACTGCTGGAAACACCATATATTTT.

The chain carries TRBV6-6 and TRBJ1-1, with 9 positions matching TRBD1. With 6 bases clipped from V and 6 bases from J, the junction kept 8 bases outside the gene matches. Germline V gene lookup returns CDR1 MNHNY and CDR2 SVGAGI (reference sequence). The CDR3 is 14 residues long. CDR3 loop: CASRGGDRAPEAFF. CDR3 DNA sequence: TGTGCCAGCAGGGGGGGGGACAGGGCTCCTGAAGCTTTCTTT.

V is TRBV5-1 and J is TRBJ2-1; D might be TRBD2 (7 bases). The V and J ends lost 6 bases and 6 bases respectively, with 13 bases between them. The CDR3 contains 13 residues. CDR1 is SGHRS and CDR2 is YFSETQ in the germline V gene. For the CDR3, the DNA is TGCGCCAGCACAACGGGGGGCAGCAATGAGCAGTTCTTC. It translates to CASTTGGSNEQFF.

The V gene is TRBV12-5, the J gene TRBJ2-1; D is uncertain. Trimming cost V 4 bases and J 2 bases, with 12 bases left between them. The germline CDR1 and CDR2 sequences are LGHNT and FRNRAP. The CDR3 is 15 residues long. The CDR3 loop reads CASGSTNLAYNEQFF. The CDR3, as DNA: TGTGCTAGTGGTTCGACAAACTTAGCCTACAATGAGCAGTTCTTC.

The CDR3 spells CASSLGQAIDGYTF. DNA of the CDR3: TGTGCCAGTAGTCTCGGACAGGCGATAGATGGCTACACCTTC. The chain has TRBV19 and TRBJ1-2; 7 positions match TRBD1. CDR3 length: 14 residues. V was clipped by 5 bases and J by 6 bases; unmatched bases: 9. Germline V gene data show CDR1 as LNHDA and CDR2 as SQIVND (reference sequence).

This chain connects TRBV30 to TRBJ1-1; 7 positions match TRBD1. V lost 2 bases to trimming and J lost 11 bases; unmatched junction nucleotides: 5. The CDR3 runs 11 residues. Germline assignment: CDR1 GTSNPN and CDR2 SVGIG (reference sequence). As DNA, the CDR3 is TGTGCCTGGAGTCCGACAGGGTATGCTTTCTTT. Translated: CAWSPTGYAFF.

The chain couples TRBV11-1 to TRBJ2-7; TRBD1 matches 7 bases. V dropped 6 bases and J dropped 1; count of bases not matched to a gene: 9. Germline CDR1 reads SGHAT; CDR2 reads FQDESV (reference sequence). The CDR3 length is 15 residues. CDR3 nucleotides: TGTGCCAGCAGGGTCGGACAGGCGGGTTCCTACGAGCAGTACTTC. Its translation is CASRVGQAGSYEQYF.